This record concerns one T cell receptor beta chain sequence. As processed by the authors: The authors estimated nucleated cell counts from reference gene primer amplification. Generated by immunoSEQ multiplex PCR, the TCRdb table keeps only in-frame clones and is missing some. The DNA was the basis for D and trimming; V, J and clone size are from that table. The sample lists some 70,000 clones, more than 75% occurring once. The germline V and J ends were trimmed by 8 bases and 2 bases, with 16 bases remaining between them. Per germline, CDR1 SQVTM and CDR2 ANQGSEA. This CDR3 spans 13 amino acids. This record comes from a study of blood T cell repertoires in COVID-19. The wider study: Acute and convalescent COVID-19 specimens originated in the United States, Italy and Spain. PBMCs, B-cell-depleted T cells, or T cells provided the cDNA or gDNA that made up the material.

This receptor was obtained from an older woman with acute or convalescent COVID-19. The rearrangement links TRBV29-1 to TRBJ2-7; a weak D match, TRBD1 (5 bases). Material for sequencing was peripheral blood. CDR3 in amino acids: CSIPGRQTYEQYF. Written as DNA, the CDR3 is TGCAGCATCCCAGGCCGACAGACCTACGAGCAGTACTTC.